This is a list of T cell receptor beta chains from one sample in a study of cytomegalovirus exposure and HLA in healthy donors. Data came from immunoSEQ multiplex PCR; TCRdb stores just in-frame clones and leaves some out. The sample has 70,000 to 100,000 clones; 60% to 80% are singletons. The material sequenced was PBMCs. The receptors originated from a woman aged 45-65 years in good health and CMV-seropositive. Each CDR3 is given with its conserved first and last residue. D genes are given only for firm matches. Expanded clones get a size class; other rows say once, few or many, or leave the size out.

TRBJ2-3 . . TRBV9 TGTGCCAGCAGCGTAGCCTCTTTTGCGACAGATACGCAGTATTTT CASSVASFATDTQYF
TRBJ2-5 TRBD1 . TRBV7-7 TGTGCTAGCAGCAAGGCCGGGACAGGGATCTCGGAGACCCAGTACTTC CASSKAGTGISETQYF
TRBJ1-4 . once TRBV12-2 TGTGCAAGTCGTTCCCCCGGGACAGATAATGAAAAACTGTTTTTT CASRSPGTDNEKLFF
TRBJ2-7 TRBD2 . TRBV7-9 TGTGCCAGCAGCTTAGCAGATAGTAGGGCGGGGGTTTACGAGCAGTACTTC CASSLADSRAGVYEQYF
TRBJ1-1 . . TRBV4-1 TGCGCCAGCAGCCAAGGGCGGATGAACACTGAAGCTTTCTTT CASSQGRMNTEAFF
TRBJ2-7 TRBD1 few TRBV2 TGTGCCAGCAGCTTAATAATCTTCCCGGGACAGGACCAAACCTACGAGCAGTACTTC CASSLIIFPGQDQTYEQYF
TRBJ1-1 . . TRBV19 TGTGCCAGTAGTATATATTCAGGGGACACTGAAGCTTTCTTT CASSIYSGDTEAFF
TRBJ1-2 . . TRBV6-4 TGTGCCAGCAGTGACTCGAGGGTTAAAGGCTACACCTTC CASSDSRVKGYTF
TRBJ2-3 TRBD2 . TRBV18 TGTGCCAGCTCACCCCTCGGTGCGGGAGGATTCACAGATACGCAGTATTTT CASSPLGAGGFTDTQYF
TRBJ1-1 . . TRBV6-1 TGTGCCAGCAGTGAAGCGGTACACCGAAAGAACACTGAAGCTTTCTTT CASSEAVHRKNTEAFF
TRBJ1-5 . once TRBV6-1 TGTGCCAGCAGTGAAAGGAGGGGCCGAGGCAATCAGCCCCAGCATTTT CASSERRGRGNQPQHF
TRBJ1-1 . . TRBV6-1 TGTGCCAGCCGTGAACTGGGGAGGGCGAACACTGAAGCTTTCTTT CASRELGRANTEAFF
TRBJ2-3 TRBD2 . TRBV27 TGTGCCACTAAATCCTTTTACCTACGGGGGGGCGATACGCAGTATTTT CATKSFYLRGGDTQYF
TRBJ2-7 . . TRBV6-1 TGTGCCAGCAGTGAATTCCCCGGTACCTACGAGCAGTACTTC CASSEFPGTYEQYF
TRBJ2-3 TRBD2 . TRBV9 TGTGCCAGCAGCGGAACTAGCGGGGGGGCTTATACGCAGTATTTT CASSGTSGGAYTQYF
TRBJ2-7 TRBD1 few TRBV13 TGTGCCAGCAGCTTAGGCACGACAGGGTATAGCTACGAGCAGTACTTC CASSLGTTGYSYEQYF
TRBJ2-1 . . TRBV7-3 TGTGCCAGCAGCTTAACTTTGACAGGAGTGGATGAGCAGTTCTTC CASSLTLTGVDEQFF
TRBJ2-2 . once TRBV2 TGTGCCAGCAGTGAAGGAGTCAACACCGGGGAGCTGTTTTTT CASSEGVNTGELFF
TRBJ1-1 TRBD1 few TRBV7-9 TGTGCCAGCAGCAGTGACAGGGGGGGCACTGAAGCTTTCTTT CASSSDRGGTEAFF
TRBJ2-1 . . TRBV6-1 TGTGCCAGCAGTCCCCTTTCCGGGGGAAATGAGCAGTTCTTC CASSPLSGGNEQFF
TRBJ2-2 . . TRBV25-1 TGTGCCAGCAGTGACCAACAGGACACCGGGGAGCTGTTTTTT CASSDQQDTGELFF
TRBJ2-5 . . TRBV2 TGTGCCAGCACCCCCGTTTCACTTAATGAAGAGACCCAGTACTTC CASTPVSLNEETQYF
TRBJ1-6 . once TRBV25-1 TGTGCCAGCAGACCAGCGGGGCAGGGACATTCACCCCTCCACTTT CASRPAGQGHSPLHF
TRBJ1-2 TRBD1 . TRBV6-5 TGTGCCAGCAGCAAAGGACAGGGGTATGGCTACACCTTC CASSKGQGYGYTF
TRBJ2-3 . once TRBV18 TGTGCCAGCTCACCTTACACAGATACGCAGTATTTT CASSPYTDTQYF
TRBJ2-1 TRBD2 . TRBV11-2 TGTGCCAGCAGCTTAGGCGGGAGTCCTTACAATGAGCAGTTCTTC CASSLGGSPYNEQFF
TRBJ1-2 TRBD1 . TRBV29-1 TGCAGCGTTGAACCGACAGGGTTGAGAGGCTACACCTTC CSVEPTGLRGYTF
TRBJ2-1 . once TRBV7-6 TGTGCCAGCAGCTTAGAGAGTTACAATGAGCAGTTCTTC CASSLESYNEQFF
TRBJ2-5 TRBD2 . TRBV2 TGTGCCAGCAGTGTCCGGACTAGCGGTGAGACCCAGTACTTC CASSVRTSGETQYF
TRBJ1-2 . once TRBV10-2 TGCGCCAGCAGTGTACTGATAAACTATGGCTACACCTTC CASSVLINYGYTF
TRBJ2-4 . . TRBV9 TGTGCCAGCAGCGCCCCCGCCGAGGAGGCCAAAAACATTCAGTACTTC CASSAPAEEAKNIQYF
TRBJ1-4 . once TRBV5-8 TGTGCCAGCAGCTTGCTAGATTCGACAGCTTATGAAAAACTGTTTTTT CASSLLDSTAYEKLFF
TRBJ2-7 . . TRBV19 TGTGCCAGTAGTACCACCTACGAGCAGTACTTC CASSTTYEQYF
TRBJ2-1 TRBD2 . TRBV7-2 TGTGCCAGCAGCATCCCCTGGGCTAGCGGAAACAATGAGCAGTTCTTC CASSIPWASGNNEQFF
TRBJ1-2 . . TRBV5-1 TGCGCCAGCAGCATGCAGGGAAGCGGCTACACCTTC CASSMQGSGYTF
TRBJ2-3 TRBD2 . TRBV7-3 TGTGCCAGCAGCTCTCGACTAGCGGGCACAGATACGCAGTATTTT CASSSRLAGTDTQYF
TRBJ1-4 . . TRBV19 TGTGCCAGTCTCCCGGAGGGAACAACTAATGAAAAACTGTTTTTT CASLPEGTTNEKLFF
TRBJ1-1 . . TRBV7-8 TGTGCCAGCCCAGGGTTTGGGGGGGCGAGTTCTGAAGCTTTCTTT CASPGFGGASSEAFF
TRBJ1-5 TRBD1 . TRBV18 TGTGCCAGCTCAACCCGGGACAGTAATCAGCCCCAGCATTTT CASSTRDSNQPQHF
TRBJ2-1 . . TRBV7-8 TGTGCCAGCAGCTTAGGGTTGGGAGATGAGCAGTTCTTC CASSLGLGDEQFF
TRBJ2-5 . . TRBV14 TGTGCCAGCAGCCAAGGTGGTCAGGAGACCCAGTACTTC CASSQGGQETQYF
TRBJ1-1 . . TRBV7-8 TGTGCCAGCAGCTTAAGCGGGCTGAACACTGAAGCTTTCTTT CASSLSGLNTEAFF
TRBJ1-2 TRBD1 . TRBV6-5 TGTGCCAGCAGCCCCGGACAGGGGGCTAACTATGGCTACACCTTC CASSPGQGANYGYTF
TRBJ1-1 . . TRBV5-4 TGTGCCAGCAGCGCCTATAACACTGAAGCTTTCTTT CASSAYNTEAFF
TRBJ1-2 . . TRBV30 TGTGCCTGGAGCAACCGGGGGGCGGGGAGCTACACCTTC CAWSNRGAGSYTF
TRBJ2-4 . . TRBV14 TGTGCCAGCAGCCCCCGGGGATGGGTTCAGTACTTC CASSPRGWVQYF
TRBJ1-1 TRBD1 . TRBV27 TGTGCCAGCAGGCAGGGGGTTGAAGCTTTCTTT CASRQGVEAFF
TRBJ2-3 TRBD2 . TRBV6-1 TGTGCCAGCAGTGAATCGGGGGGGGCCGGCACAGATACGCAGTATTTT CASSESGGAGTDTQYF
TRBJ1-1 TRBD1 . TRBV2 TGTGCCAGCAGTTCTAAACAGGGGACGAACACTGAAGCTTTCTTT CASSSKQGTNTEAFF